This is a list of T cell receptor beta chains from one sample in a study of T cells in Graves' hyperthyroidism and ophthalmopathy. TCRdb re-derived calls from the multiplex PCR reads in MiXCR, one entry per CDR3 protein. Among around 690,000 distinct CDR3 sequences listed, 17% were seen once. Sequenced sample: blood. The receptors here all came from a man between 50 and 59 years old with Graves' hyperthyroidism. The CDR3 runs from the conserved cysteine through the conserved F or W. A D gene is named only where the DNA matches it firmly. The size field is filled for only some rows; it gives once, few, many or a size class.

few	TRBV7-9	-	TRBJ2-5	CASSLPPATQYF	TGTGCCAGCAGCTTACCGCCGGCGACCCAGTACTTC
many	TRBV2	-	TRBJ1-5	CASRWADSQPQHF	TGTGCCAGCAGGTGGGCAGATTCCCAGCCCCAGCATTTT
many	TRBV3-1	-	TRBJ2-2	CASSQQVQVSTGELFF	TGTGCCAGCAGCCAACAGGTACAGGTTAGCACCGGGGAGCTGTTTTTT
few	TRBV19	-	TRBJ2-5	CASSIFGGGETQYF	TGTGCCAGTAGTATATTCGGGGGCGGAGAGACCCAGTACTTC
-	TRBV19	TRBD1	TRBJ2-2	CASSGRTGRTGELFF	TGTGCCAGTAGTGGGCGGACAGGGAGGACCGGGGAGCTGTTTTTT
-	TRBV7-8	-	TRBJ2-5	CASSSSTGLGGTQYF	TGTGCCAGCAGCTCATCGACAGGGTTGGGGGGGACCCAGTACTTC
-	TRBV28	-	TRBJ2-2	CASSFRSDYTGELFF	TGTGCCAGCAGTTTTCGGTCAGACTACACCGGGGAGCTGTTTTTT
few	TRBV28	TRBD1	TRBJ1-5	CASSFSYRGPDQPQHF	TGTGCCAGCAGTTTTTCTTACAGGGGGCCCGATCAGCCCCAGCATTTT
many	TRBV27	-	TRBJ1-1	CASSLFRGTEAFF	TGTGCCAGCAGTTTATTCAGGGGCACTGAAGCTTTCTTT
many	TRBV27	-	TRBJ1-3	CASSSMTVNSGNTIYF	TGTGCCAGCAGTTCCATGACCGTGAACTCTGGAAACACCATATATTTT
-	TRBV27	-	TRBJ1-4	CASRTQGSTNEKLFF	TGTGCCAGCAGGACTCAGGGTTCAACTAATGAAAAACTGTTTTTT
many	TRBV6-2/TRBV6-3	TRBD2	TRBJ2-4	CASSYLNWTSGRAKNIQYF	TGTGCCAGCAGTTACCTCAACTGGACTAGCGGGAGGGCCAAAAACATTCAGTACTTC
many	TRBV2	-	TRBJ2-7	CASSGVRSSYEQYF	TGTGCCAGCAGTGGTGTCAGAAGCTCCTACGAGCAGTACTTC
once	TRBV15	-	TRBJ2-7	CATSKQGGVNYEQYF	TGTGCCACAAGCAAACAAGGGGGAGTGAACTACGAGCAGTACTTC
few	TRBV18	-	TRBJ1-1	CASSPSEMMNTEAFF	TGTGCCAGCTCACCTTCGGAGATGATGAACACTGAAGCTTTCTTT
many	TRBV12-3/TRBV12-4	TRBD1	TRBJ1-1	CASSSGQGLNTEAFF	TGTGCCAGCAGTTCGGGACAGGGGCTGAACACTGAAGCTTTCTTT
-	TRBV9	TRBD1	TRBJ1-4	CASSAVLVARTGGGEKLFF	TGTGCCAGCAGCGCCGTCTTAGTAGCTCGGACAGGAGGAGGAGAAAAACTGTTTTTT
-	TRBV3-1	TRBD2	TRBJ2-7	CASSLAGVPYEQYF	TGTGCCAGCAGCCTAGCGGGAGTTCCCTACGAGCAGTACTTC
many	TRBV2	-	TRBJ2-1	CASSYDTEGFINEQFF	TGTGCCAGCAGTTACGATACAGAAGGGTTTATCAATGAGCAGTTCTTC
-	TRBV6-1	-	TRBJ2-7	CASGPAESYEQYF	TGTGCCAGCGGTCCAGCGGAGTCCTACGAGCAGTACTTC